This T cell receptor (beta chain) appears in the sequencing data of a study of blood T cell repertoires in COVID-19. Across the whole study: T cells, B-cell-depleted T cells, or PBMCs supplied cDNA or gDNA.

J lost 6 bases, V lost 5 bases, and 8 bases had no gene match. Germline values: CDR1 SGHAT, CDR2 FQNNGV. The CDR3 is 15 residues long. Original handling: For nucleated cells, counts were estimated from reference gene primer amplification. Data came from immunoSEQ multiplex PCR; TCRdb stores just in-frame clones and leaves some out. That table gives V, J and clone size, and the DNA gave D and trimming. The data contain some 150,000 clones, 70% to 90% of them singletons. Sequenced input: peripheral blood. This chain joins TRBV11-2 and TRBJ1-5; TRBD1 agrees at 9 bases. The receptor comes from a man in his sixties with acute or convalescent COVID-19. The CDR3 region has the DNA TGTGCCAGCAGCCGAGATACAGGGGGCGGTCAGCCCCAGCATTTT. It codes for CASSRDTGGGQPQHF. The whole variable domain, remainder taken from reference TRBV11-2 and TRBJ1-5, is EAGVAQSPRYKIIEKRQSVAFWCNPISGHATLYWYQQILGQGPKLLIQFQNNGVVDDSQLPKDRFSAERLKGVDSTLKIQPAKLEDSAVYLCASSRDTGGGQPQHFGDGTRLSIL.